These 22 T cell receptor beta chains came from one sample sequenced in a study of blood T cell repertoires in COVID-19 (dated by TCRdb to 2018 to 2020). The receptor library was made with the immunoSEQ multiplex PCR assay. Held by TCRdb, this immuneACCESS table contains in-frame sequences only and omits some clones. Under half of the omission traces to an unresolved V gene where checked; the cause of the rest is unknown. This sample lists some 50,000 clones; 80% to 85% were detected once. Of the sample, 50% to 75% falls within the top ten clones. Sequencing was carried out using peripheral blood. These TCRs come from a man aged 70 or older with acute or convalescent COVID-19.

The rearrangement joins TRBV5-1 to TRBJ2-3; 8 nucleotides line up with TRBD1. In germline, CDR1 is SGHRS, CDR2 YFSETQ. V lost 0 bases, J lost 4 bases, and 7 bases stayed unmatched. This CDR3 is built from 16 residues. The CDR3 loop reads CASSLAGTGYSDTQYF. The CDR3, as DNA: TGCGCCAGCAGCTTGGCCGGGACAGGCTACTCAGATACGCAGTATTTT.

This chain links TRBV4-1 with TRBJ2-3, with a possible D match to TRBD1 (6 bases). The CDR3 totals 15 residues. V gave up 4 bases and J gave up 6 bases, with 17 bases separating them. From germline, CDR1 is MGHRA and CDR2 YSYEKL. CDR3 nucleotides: TGCGCCAGCAGCCTAACACAGGGTGGTTTTGATACGCAGTATTTT. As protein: CASSLTQGGFDTQYF.

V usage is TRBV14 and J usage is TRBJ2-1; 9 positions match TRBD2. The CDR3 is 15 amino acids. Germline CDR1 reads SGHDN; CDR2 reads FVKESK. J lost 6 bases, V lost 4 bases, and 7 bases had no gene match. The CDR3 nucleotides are TGTGCCAGCAGCCTCCTAGCGGGACGAAGCAATGAGCAGTTCTTC. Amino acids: CASSLLAGRSNEQFF.

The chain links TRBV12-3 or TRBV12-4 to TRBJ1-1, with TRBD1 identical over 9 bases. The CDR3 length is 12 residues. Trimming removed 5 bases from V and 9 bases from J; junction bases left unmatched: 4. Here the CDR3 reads CASSPGTGKAFF. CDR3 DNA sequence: TGTGCCAGCAGTCCCGGGACAGGGAAAGCTTTCTTT.

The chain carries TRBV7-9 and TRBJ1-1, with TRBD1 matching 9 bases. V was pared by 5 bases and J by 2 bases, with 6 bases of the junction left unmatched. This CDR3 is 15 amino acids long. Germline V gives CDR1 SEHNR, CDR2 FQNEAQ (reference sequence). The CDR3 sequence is CASSPRTGVNTEAFF. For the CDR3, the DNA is TGTGCCAGCAGCCCCCGGACAGGGGTCAACACTGAAGCTTTCTTT.

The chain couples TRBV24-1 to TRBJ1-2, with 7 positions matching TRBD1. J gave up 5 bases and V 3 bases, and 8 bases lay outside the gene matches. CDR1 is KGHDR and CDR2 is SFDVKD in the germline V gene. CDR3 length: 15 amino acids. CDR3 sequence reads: CATSDANRGGYGYTF. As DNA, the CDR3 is TGTGCCACCAGTGATGCCAACAGGGGTGGGTATGGCTACACCTTC.

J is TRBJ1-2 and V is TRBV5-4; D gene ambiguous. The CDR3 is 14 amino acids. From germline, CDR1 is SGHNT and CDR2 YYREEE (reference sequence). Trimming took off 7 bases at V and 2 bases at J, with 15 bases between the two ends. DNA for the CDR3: TGTGCCAGCCCCCCCCCGCGGGAGAACTATGGCTACACCTTC. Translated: CASPPPRENYGYTF.

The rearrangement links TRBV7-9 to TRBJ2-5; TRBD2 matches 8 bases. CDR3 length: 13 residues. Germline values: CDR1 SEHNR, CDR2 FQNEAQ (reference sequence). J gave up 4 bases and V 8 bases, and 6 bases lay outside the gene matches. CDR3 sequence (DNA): TGTGCCAGCGAACGGGAGGGCGGAGAGACCCAGTACTTC. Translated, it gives CASEREGGETQYF.

The DNA of the CDR3 is TGTGCCAGCAGTGGGGGGTGGGAAACTGAAGCTTTCTTT. Protein: CASSGGWETEAFF. This rearrangement joins TRBV27 to TRBJ1-1; TRBD1 is a possible D gene (5 bases). Trimming took 5 bases from V and 5 from J, leaving 12 bases between them. Germline assignment: CDR1 MNHEY and CDR2 SMNVEV (reference sequence). This CDR3 comprises 13 residues.

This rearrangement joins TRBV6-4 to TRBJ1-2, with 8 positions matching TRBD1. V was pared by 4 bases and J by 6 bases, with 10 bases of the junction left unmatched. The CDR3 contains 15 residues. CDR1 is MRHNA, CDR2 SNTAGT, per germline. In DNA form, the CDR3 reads TGTGCCAGCAGTGCAACGGAGGACAGGGAGGATGGCTACACCTTC. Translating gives CASSATEDREDGYTF.

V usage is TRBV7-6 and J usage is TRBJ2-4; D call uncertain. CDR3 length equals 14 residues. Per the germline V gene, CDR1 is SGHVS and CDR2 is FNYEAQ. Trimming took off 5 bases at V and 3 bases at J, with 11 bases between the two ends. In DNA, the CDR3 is TGTGCCAGCAGCCCCCTAACGGGCAAAAACATTCAGTACTTC. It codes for CASSPLTGKNIQYF.

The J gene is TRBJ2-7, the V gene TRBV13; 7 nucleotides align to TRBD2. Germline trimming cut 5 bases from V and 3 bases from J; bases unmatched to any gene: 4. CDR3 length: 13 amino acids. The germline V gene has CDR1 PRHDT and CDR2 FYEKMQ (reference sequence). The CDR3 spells CASSRPGGYEQYF. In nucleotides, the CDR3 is TGTGCCAGCAGCCGACCGGGAGGCTACGAGCAGTACTTC. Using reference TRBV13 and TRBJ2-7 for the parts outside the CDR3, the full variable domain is AAGVIQSPRHLIKEKRETATLKCYPIPRHDTVYWYQQGPGQDPQFLISFYEKMQSDKGSIPDRFSAQQFSDYHSELNMSSLELGDSALYFCASSRPGGYEQYFGPGTRLTVT.

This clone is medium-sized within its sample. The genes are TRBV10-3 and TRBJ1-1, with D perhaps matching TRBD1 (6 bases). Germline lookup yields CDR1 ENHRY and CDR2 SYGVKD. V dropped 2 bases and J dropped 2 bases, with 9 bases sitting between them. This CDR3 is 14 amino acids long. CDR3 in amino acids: CAISEGQINTEAFF. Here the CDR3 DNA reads TGTGCCATCAGTGAGGGACAGATAAACACTGAAGCTTTCTTT.

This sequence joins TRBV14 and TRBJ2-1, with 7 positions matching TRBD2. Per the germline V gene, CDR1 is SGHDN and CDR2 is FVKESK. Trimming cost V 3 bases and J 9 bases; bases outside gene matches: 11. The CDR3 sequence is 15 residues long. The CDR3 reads CASSHQRGLAGEQFF. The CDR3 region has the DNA TGTGCCAGCAGCCACCAGCGGGGCCTAGCAGGTGAGCAGTTCTTC.

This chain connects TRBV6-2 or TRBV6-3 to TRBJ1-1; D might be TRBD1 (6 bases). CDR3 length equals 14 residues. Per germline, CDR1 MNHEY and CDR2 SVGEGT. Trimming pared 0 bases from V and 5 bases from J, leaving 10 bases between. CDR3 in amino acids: CASSYSQGRTEAFF. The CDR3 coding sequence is TGTGCCAGCAGTTACTCGCAGGGGCGGACTGAAGCTTTCTTT.

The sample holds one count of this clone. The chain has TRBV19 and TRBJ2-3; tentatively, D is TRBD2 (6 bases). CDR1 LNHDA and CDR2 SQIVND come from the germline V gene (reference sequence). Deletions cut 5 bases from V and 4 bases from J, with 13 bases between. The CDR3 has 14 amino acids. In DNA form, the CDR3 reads TGTGCCAGTAGTTCAAACCGGGAGCCAGATACGCAGTATTTT. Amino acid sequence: CASSSNREPDTQYF.

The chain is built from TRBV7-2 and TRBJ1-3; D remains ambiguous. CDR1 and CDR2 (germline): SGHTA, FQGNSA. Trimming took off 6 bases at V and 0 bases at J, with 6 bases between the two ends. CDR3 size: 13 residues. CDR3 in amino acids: CASRQSSGNTIYF. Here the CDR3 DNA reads TGTGCCAGCAGACAGAGCTCTGGAAACACCATATATTTT.

In DNA, the CDR3 is TGTGCCAGCAGTTCCCCGGGACAGCTGAACACTGAAGCTTTCTTT. This gives the protein CASSSPGQLNTEAFF. This chain links TRBV27 with TRBJ1-1, with TRBD1 matching 7 bases. The V segment lost 4 bases and the J segment 0 bases; nucleotides outside the gene matches: 5. The V gene's germline CDR1 is MNHEY and CDR2 SMNVEV (reference sequence). The CDR3 sequence is 15 residues long.

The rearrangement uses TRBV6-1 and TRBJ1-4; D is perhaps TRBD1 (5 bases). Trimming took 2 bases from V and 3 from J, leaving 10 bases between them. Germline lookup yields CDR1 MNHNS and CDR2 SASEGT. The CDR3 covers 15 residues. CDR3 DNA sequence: TGTGCCAGCAGTGAAAGCGCGGGGGCTAATGAAAAACTGTTTTTT. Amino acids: CASSESAGANEKLFF.

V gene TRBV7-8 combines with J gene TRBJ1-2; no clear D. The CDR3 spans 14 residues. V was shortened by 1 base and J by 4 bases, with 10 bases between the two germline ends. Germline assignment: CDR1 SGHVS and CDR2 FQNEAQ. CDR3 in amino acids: CASSLGGNVYGYTF. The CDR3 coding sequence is TGTGCCAGCAGCTTAGGAGGCAACGTCTATGGCTACACCTTC.

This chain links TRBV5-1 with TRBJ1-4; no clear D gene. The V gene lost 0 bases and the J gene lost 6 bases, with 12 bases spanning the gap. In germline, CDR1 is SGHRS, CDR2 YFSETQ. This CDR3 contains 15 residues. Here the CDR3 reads CASSLVGRGDEKLFF. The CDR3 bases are TGCGCCAGCAGCTTGGTAGGGCGCGGGGATGAAAAACTGTTTTTT.

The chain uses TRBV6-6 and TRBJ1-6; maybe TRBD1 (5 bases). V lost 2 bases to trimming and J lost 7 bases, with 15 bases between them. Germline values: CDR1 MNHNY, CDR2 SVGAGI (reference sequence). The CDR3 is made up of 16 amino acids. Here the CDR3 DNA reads TGTGCCAGCAGTTACCCGAGCCAGGGTGGCAATTCACCCCTCCACTTT. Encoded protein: CASSYPSQGGNSPLHF.